Sequencing of this TCR beta chain was carried out in a study of blood T cell repertoires in COVID-19. By share of the sample, this clone is medium-sized. As processed by the authors: Reference gene primer amplification gave estimated nucleated cell counts. Profiled with immunoSEQ multiplex PCR; TCRdb holds only in-frame clones, not every one. D and trimming were read from the DNA, whereas the V and J calls and clone size are those reported in that table. This table has about 54,000 clones, 83% appearing once. The germline gives CDR1 LNHNV, CDR2 YYDKDF (reference sequence). The CDR3 contains 13 residues. V lost 7 bases to trimming and J lost 4 bases; unmatched junction nucleotides: 4.

The rearrangement links TRBV15 to TRBJ2-3; 8 bases fit TRBD2. The sequence derives from a human donor in a cohort sampled during active COVID-19. Sequencing was carried out using peripheral blood. CDR3 protein: CATTRGGADTQYF. DNA for the CDR3: TGTGCCACCACCCGGGGGGGGGCAGATACGCAGTATTTT. Together with reference TRBV15 and TRBJ2-3, the CDR3 gives the full variable domain: DAMVIQNPRYQVTQFGKPVTLSCSQTLNHNVMYWYQQKSSQAPKLLFHYYDKDFNNEADTPDNFQSRRPNTSFCFLDIRSPGLGDTAMYLCATTRGGADTQYFGPGTRLTVL.